Listed below are T cell receptor beta chains from one sample, sequenced in a study of cytomegalovirus exposure and HLA in healthy donors. The protocol was immunoSEQ multiplex PCR, while the TCRdb copy is restricted to in-frame clones and leaves out a portion. The sample yields approximately 170,000 clones, 75% to 90% seen once. Sample: PBMCs. Receptor source: a boy aged 2 to 9 in good health and CMV-seronegative. Each CDR3 is given with its conserved first and last residue. D genes are given only for firm matches. Size is omitted from some rows. Given values are once, few, many or a class for expanded clones.

- | - | 14 | TRBJ2-1 | TRBV7-7 | CASSQSGPANEQFF | TGTGCTAGCAGTCAAAGCGGTCCCGCCAATGAGCAGTTCTTC
- | - | 14 | TRBJ1-2 | TRBV30 | CAWSFPDRLYGYTF | TGTGCCTGGAGTTTCCCAGACAGGCTCTATGGCTACACCTTC
- | - | 14 | TRBJ2-1 | TRBV4-3 | CASSEGRVSNEQFF | TGCGCCAGCAGCGAAGGCAGGGTAAGCAATGAGCAGTTCTTC
- | - | 19 | TRBJ1-2 | TRBV29-1 | CSVEDLFLVWGGGIYGYTF | TGCAGCGTTGAAGATTTGTTTCTTGTTTGGGGAGGGGGTATTTATGGCTACACCTTC
- | TRBD1 | 15 | TRBJ2-3 | TRBV29-1 | CSAVDTGGETDTQYF | TGCAGCGCAGTAGATACAGGGGGCGAAACAGATACGCAGTATTTT
- | TRBD2 | 14 | TRBJ2-5 | TRBV7-9 | CASSLAGGQETQYF | TGTGCCAGCAGCTTAGCGGGAGGGCAAGAGACCCAGTACTTC
- | - | 16 | TRBJ2-5 | TRBV25-1 | CASTSQGRLNQETQYF | TGTGCCAGCACCTCACAGGGGAGGCTAAACCAAGAGACCCAGTACTTC
- | TRBD1 | 17 | TRBJ1-5 | TRBV27 | CAGLRGTGWSSGQPQHF | TGTGCCGGCCTTCGCGGGACAGGGTGGTCTAGTGGTCAGCCCCAGCATTTT
- | - | 13 | TRBJ2-5 | TRBV19 | CASARRAQETQYF | TGTGCCAGCGCCAGGAGGGCCCAAGAGACCCAGTACTTC
once | - | 13 | TRBJ1-1 | TRBV6-5 | CASSYALSTEAFF | TGTGCCAGCAGTTACGCACTCTCCACTGAAGCTTTCTTT
- | TRBD2 | 13 | TRBJ2-5 | TRBV5-6 | CASSSAGGETQYF | TGTGCCAGCAGCTCAGCGGGGGGAGAGACCCAGTACTTC
- | - | 13 | TRBJ2-2 | TRBV30 | CAWSSTSTGELFF | TGTGCCTGGAGTTCAACCAGCACCGGGGAGCTGTTTTTT
- | - | 15 | TRBJ1-2 | TRBV19 | CASSIRGPANYGYTF | TGTGCCAGTAGTATTCGAGGTCCCGCTAACTATGGCTACACCTTC
- | - | 14 | TRBJ1-1 | TRBV9 | CASSVSVMNTEAFF | TGTGCCAGCAGCGTCAGCGTCATGAACACTGAAGCTTTCTTT
- | - | 15 | TRBJ2-1 | TRBV7-9 | CALEGPGRVYNEQFF | TGTGCTCTGGAGGGCCCGGGACGGGTATACAATGAGCAGTTCTTC
once | - | 14 | TRBJ1-5 | TRBV27 | CASSGGYSNQPQHF | TGTGCCAGCTCCGGAGGATATAGCAATCAGCCCCAGCATTTT
- | - | 15 | TRBJ1-1 | TRBV30 | CAWIKILSMNTEAFF | TGTGCCTGGATAAAGATCCTTTCTATGAACACTGAAGCTTTCTTT
once | - | 14 | TRBJ1-2 | TRBV5-1 | CASSTGPGDYGYTF | TGCGCCAGCAGCACGGGACCAGGGGATTATGGCTACACCTTC
- | TRBD1 | 16 | TRBJ1-6 | TRBV5-1 | CASSAPLQGAHSPLHF | TGCGCCAGCAGCGCCCCGTTACAGGGGGCGCATTCACCCCTCCACTTT
- | - | 16 | TRBJ1-2 | TRBV2 | CASSEAGSGENYGYTF | TGTGCCAGCAGTGAAGCGGGGTCAGGGGAGAACTATGGCTACACCTTC
- | TRBD2 | 18 | TRBJ2-7 | TRBV7-8 | CASSPTSGRAVRSYEQYF | TGTGCCAGCAGCCCGACTAGCGGGAGGGCAGTTAGGTCCTACGAGCAGTACTTC
few | - | 15 | TRBJ1-4 | TRBV6-5 | CASSAQGRTNEKLFF | TGTGCCAGCAGCGCCCAGGGCAGGACTAATGAAAAACTGTTTTTT
few | TRBD2 | 14 | TRBJ2-3 | TRBV6-1 | CASIRGGRPDTQYF | TGTGCCAGCATCCGGGGGGGCCGTCCAGATACGCAGTATTTT
- | - | 13 | TRBJ1-4 | TRBV5-6 | CASSLEGGEKLFF | TGTGCCAGCAGCTTGGAAGGGGGTGAAAAACTGTTTTTT
- | - | 13 | TRBJ1-2 | TRBV18 | CASSPSFGYGYTF | TGTGCCAGCTCACCATCGTTCGGGTATGGCTACACCTTC
- | - | 15 | TRBJ1-3 | TRBV12-5 | CASGLSGGSGNTIYF | TGTGCTAGTGGTTTGAGCGGGGGATCTGGAAACACCATATATTTT
- | TRBD2 | 16 | TRBJ2-4 | TRBV7-2 | CASSMGLALAKNIQYF | TGTGCCAGCAGTATGGGACTAGCGTTAGCCAAAAACATTCAGTACTTC
- | - | 13 | TRBJ2-3 | TRBV18 | CASSPPVLEAQYF | TGTGCCAGCTCACCACCAGTACTAGAGGCGCAGTATTTT
- | - | 12 | TRBJ1-3 | TRBV9 | CASSPARNTIYF | TGTGCCAGCAGCCCAGCGAGAAACACCATATATTTT
- | TRBD1 | 12 | TRBJ1-1 | TRBV6-5 | CASKDRGSEAFF | TGTGCCAGCAAGGACAGGGGATCTGAAGCTTTCTTT
- | - | 15 | TRBJ1-5 | TRBV7-2 | CASSLAPGSNQPQHF | TGTGCCAGCAGCTTAGCGCCAGGGAGCAATCAGCCCCAGCATTTT
few | - | 15 | TRBJ2-3 | TRBV15 | CATSRETAGSDTQYF | TGTGCCACCAGCAGAGAAACGGCAGGGTCAGATACGCAGTATTTT
- | TRBD2 | 15 | TRBJ2-1 | TRBV4-2 | CASSQVREMSDEQFF | TGTGCCAGCAGCCAAGTGCGGGAGATGAGCGATGAGCAGTTCTTC
- | TRBD2 | 13 | TRBJ2-1 | TRBV29-1 | CSVEDNWEGEQFF | TGCAGCGTTGAAGATAATTGGGAGGGTGAGCAGTTCTTC
- | - | 17 | TRBJ2-7 | TRBV5-8 | CATKGLSSGSSSYEQYF | TGTGCCACCAAGGGTCTCTCAAGCGGAAGTAGCTCCTACGAGCAGTACTTC
- | TRBD2 | 14 | TRBJ2-1 | TRBV29-1 | CSAAGTSGANEQFF | TGCAGCGCCGCAGGGACTAGCGGTGCCAATGAGCAGTTCTTC
- | - | 14 | TRBJ2-2 | TRBV30 | CAWSQLANTGELFF | TGTGCCTGGAGTCAGCTAGCGAACACCGGGGAGCTGTTTTTT
- | - | 19 | TRBJ2-3 | TRBV21-1 | CASSPNRAGGRGHTDTQYF | TGTGCCAGCAGCCCTAATAGAGCAGGCGGGAGGGGGCACACAGATACGCAGTATTTT
- | - | 10 | TRBJ1-1 | TRBV6-5 | CASSEGVAFF | TGTGCCAGCAGTGAAGGAGTAGCTTTCTTT
- | TRBD1 | 17 | TRBJ1-3 | TRBV5-1 | CASSLDRTGFSGNTIYF | TGCGCCAGCAGCTTGGATAGGACAGGGTTCTCTGGAAACACCATATATTTT
- | - | 12 | TRBJ1-3 | TRBV7-9 | CASSAGRNTIYF | TGTGCCAGCAGCGCCGGGAGGAACACCATATATTTT
once | - | 14 | TRBJ2-1 | TRBV5-1 | CASSLETDYGEQFF | TGCGCCAGCAGCTTGGAGACAGATTACGGTGAGCAGTTCTTC
- | TRBD1 | 20 | TRBJ2-7 | TRBV28 | CASSFTISGTGVSTNYEQYF | TGTGCCAGCAGCTTCACCATCTCCGGGACAGGGGTCTCCACTAACTACGAGCAGTACTTC
- | TRBD2 | 16 | TRBJ2-1 | TRBV9 | CASSVVASGRGSEQFF | TGTGCCAGCAGCGTAGTGGCTAGCGGGAGGGGTAGTGAGCAGTTCTTC
- | TRBD2 | 15 | TRBJ2-3 | TRBV30 | CAWSRKRGGTDTQYF | TGTGCCTGGAGCAGGAAGCGGGGGGGAACAGATACGCAGTATTTT
- | - | 17 | TRBJ1-6 | TRBV27 | CASSFYPATAYNSPLHF | TGTGCCAGCAGTTTTTACCCCGCGACAGCTTATAATTCACCCCTCCACTTT
- | - | 12 | TRBJ2-7 | TRBV6-5 | CASSTGSYEQYF | TGTGCCAGCAGTACAGGGTCCTACGAGCAGTACTTC
- | TRBD2 | 16 | TRBJ2-1 | TRBV10-3 | CAISVGSGRTYNEQFF | TGTGCCATCAGTGTAGGTAGCGGGAGGACTTACAATGAGCAGTTCTTC
- | TRBD2 | 16 | TRBJ2-7 | TRBV10-3 | CAISAVAGNPSYEQYF | TGTGCCATCAGCGCAGTAGCGGGAAATCCCTCCTACGAGCAGTACTTC
- | - | 16 | TRBJ1-1 | TRBV6-5 | CASSYSRGSINTEAFF | TGTGCCAGCAGTTACTCGCGCGGTTCTATTAACACTGAAGCTTTCTTT
- | - | 14 | TRBJ2-7 | TRBV6-5 | CASSYSRKEDEQYF | TGTGCCAGCAGTTACTCGCGTAAGGAGGACGAGCAGTACTTC
- | - | 12 | TRBJ2-2 | TRBV28 | CASTADTGELFF | TGTGCCAGCACCGCGGACACCGGGGAGCTGTTTTTT
- | TRBD1 | 14 | TRBJ1-6 | TRBV6-5 | CASSYGQGESPLHF | TGTGCCAGCAGTTACGGCCAGGGGGAATCACCCCTCCACTTT
once | - | 17 | TRBJ2-5 | TRBV6-4 | CASSPWRARKLQETQYF | TGTGCCAGCAGTCCCTGGAGAGCGAGAAAACTTCAAGAGACCCAGTACTTC